Listed here are 8 T cell receptor beta chains from one sample, sequenced in a study of shared clonotypes between healthy human individuals. Assay used: immunoSEQ multiplex PCR; TCRdb lists only in-frame clones, some missing. The table lists more than 2 million clones, 95% of them singletons. The sequenced material came from naive CD4+ T cells sorted from blood. Subset here: CD45RA+ positively selected. Receptor source: a man between 18 and 35 years old in good health.

In DNA, the CDR3 is TGCAGCGTCCGGGACAACTATCAGCCCCAGCATTTT. It codes for CSVRDNYQPQHF. The V and J genes are TRBV29-1 and TRBJ1-5; the D gene is possibly TRBD1 (6 bases). V was cut by 6 bases and J by 5 bases, with 11 bases left in between. The CDR3 length is 12 residues. Germline CDR1 reads SQVTM; CDR2 reads ANQGSEA.

V usage is TRBV30 and J usage is TRBJ1-2; TRBD1 might be the D (6 bases). Looked up from germline, CDR1 is GTSNPN and CDR2 is SVGIG (reference sequence). The CDR3 contains 14 residues. Trimming pared 1 base from V and 6 bases from J, leaving 15 bases between. CDR3 DNA sequence: TGTGCCTGGAGTGAAGGCAGGGGAGGGGATGGCTACACCTTC. Its protein product is CAWSEGRGGDGYTF.

The chain combines TRBV4-2 with TRBJ1-1; D is uncertain. Germline-derived CDR1 and CDR2 are LGHNA and YNFKEQ. CDR3 length: 14 amino acids. V dropped 2 bases and J dropped 0 bases, with 7 bases sitting between them. The CDR3 sequence: CASSQTNVNTEAFF. For the CDR3, the DNA is TGTGCCAGCAGCCAAACAAATGTGAACACTGAAGCTTTCTTT.

This clone has a single count. V is TRBV10-3 and J is TRBJ2-7, with D possibly TRBD1 on 5 matching bases. V was pared by 10 bases and J by 2 bases, with 12 bases between. The CDR3 is 12 amino acids. Looked up from germline, CDR1 is ENHRY and CDR2 is SYGVKD. The CDR3 sequence: CARATEPYEQYF. CDR3 DNA sequence: TGTGCCAGGGCGACAGAGCCCTACGAGCAGTACTTC.

V is TRBV28 and J is TRBJ1-2; weak D call: TRBD1 (6 bases). This CDR3 is 11 amino acids long. Germline-derived CDR1 and CDR2 are MDHEN and SYDVKM. V lost 10 bases and J lost 6, with 12 bases in between. The CDR3 region is CATGGADGYTF. CDR3 bases: TGTGCCACCGGGGGGGCGGATGGCTACACCTTC.

The rearrangement joins TRBV5-1 to TRBJ1-4, with D perhaps TRBD1 (5 bases). The CDR3 contains 15 residues. CDR1 SGHRS and CDR2 YFSETQ come from the germline V gene. Trimming removed 0 bases at V and 6 bases at J, with 12 bases between. The CDR3 bases are TGCGCCAGCAGCTTGGGGGGCGGTTGGGATGAAAAACTGTTTTTT. Amino acids: CASSLGGGWDEKLFF.

This sequence joins TRBV30 and TRBJ2-7; possibly TRBD2 for D (5 bases). CDR1 and CDR2 (germline): GTSNPN, SVGIG (reference sequence). The CDR3 has 11 amino acids. V lost 3 bases and J 6 bases, leaving 9 bases between the germline ends. The CDR3 DNA sequence: TGTGCCTGGAGGGAGGAGGTCGAGCAGTACTTC. Amino acids: CAWREEVEQYF.

The chain links TRBV29-1 to TRBJ2-1; a weak D match, TRBD2 (7 bases). With 4 bases removed from V and 2 bases from J, the gap between germline ends came to 12 bases. CDR3 length: 14 amino acids. Germline lookup yields CDR1 SQVTM and CDR2 ANQGSEA. The CDR3 DNA sequence: TGCAGCGTTGTGCGGGGGCTCCCCTACAATGAGCAGTTCTTC. Residues: CSVVRGLPYNEQFF.